The source of this T cell receptor (beta chain) is a study of T cells in Graves' hyperthyroidism and ophthalmopathy. Authors of the study amplified TCR beta CDR3 regions from RNA transcripts. The study used the HTBI primer set for a first-round RT-PCR of the TCR CDR3. TCRdb re-analysed the multiplex PCR reads in MiXCR, keeping a single row per CDR3 protein. In the table there are 700,000 or so distinct CDR3 sequences, approximately 15% of which are singletons. Points from the study as a whole: In simple terms, a model built on 13 V-J features told ophthalmopathy apart from stable hyperthyroidism.

At least ten counts were recorded for this clonotype. What it recognizes is unknown. The CDR3 is 16 residues long. J was trimmed by 0 bases and V by 5 bases; bases with no gene match: 9. From germline, CDR1 is MDHEN and CDR2 SYDVKM. Sequencing used blood. The TCR comes from a woman between 45 and 65 years old with Graves' ophthalmopathy. The chain links TRBV28 to TRBJ2-7, with 8 bases that match TRBD2. The CDR3 is CASSVREGRNSYEQYF. CDR3 DNA sequence: TGTGCCAGCAGTGTACGGGAGGGCCGTAACTCCTACGAGCAGTACTTC.